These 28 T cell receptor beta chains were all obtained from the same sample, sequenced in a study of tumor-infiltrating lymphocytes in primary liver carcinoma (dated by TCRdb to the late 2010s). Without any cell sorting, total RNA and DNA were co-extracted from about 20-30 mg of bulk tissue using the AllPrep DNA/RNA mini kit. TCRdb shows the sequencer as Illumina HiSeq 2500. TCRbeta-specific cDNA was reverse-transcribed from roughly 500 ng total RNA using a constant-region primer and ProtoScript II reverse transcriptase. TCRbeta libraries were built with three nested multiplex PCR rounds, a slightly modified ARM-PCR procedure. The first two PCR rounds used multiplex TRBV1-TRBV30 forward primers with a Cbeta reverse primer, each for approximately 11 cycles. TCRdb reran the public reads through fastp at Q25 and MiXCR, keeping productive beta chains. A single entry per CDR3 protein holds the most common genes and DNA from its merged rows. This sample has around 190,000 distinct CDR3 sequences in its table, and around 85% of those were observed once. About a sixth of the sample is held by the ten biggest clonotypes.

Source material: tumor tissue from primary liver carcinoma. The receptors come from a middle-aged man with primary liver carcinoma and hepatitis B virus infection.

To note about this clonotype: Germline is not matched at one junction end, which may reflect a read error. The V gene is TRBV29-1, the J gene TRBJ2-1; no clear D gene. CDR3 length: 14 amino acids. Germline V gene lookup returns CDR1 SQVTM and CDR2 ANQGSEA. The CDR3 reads CNVALGEAYNKQFF. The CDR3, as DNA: TGCAACGTTGCCCTAGGTGAAGCCTACAATAAGCAGTTCTTC.

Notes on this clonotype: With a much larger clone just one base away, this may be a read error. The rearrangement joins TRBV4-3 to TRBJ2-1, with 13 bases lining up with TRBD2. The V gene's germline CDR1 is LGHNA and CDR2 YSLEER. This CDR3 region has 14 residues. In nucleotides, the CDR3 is TGCGCCAGCAGCCGAGGGACTAGCGGGGATGAGGAGTTCTTC. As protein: CASSRGTSGDEEFF.

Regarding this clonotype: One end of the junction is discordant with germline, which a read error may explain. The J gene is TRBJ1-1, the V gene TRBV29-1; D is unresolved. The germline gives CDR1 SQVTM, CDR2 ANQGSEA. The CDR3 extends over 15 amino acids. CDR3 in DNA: TGCAGTGTTGCCCCTGGTTGGGCAATGAACACTGAAGTTTTCTTT. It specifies CSVAPGWAMNTEVFF.

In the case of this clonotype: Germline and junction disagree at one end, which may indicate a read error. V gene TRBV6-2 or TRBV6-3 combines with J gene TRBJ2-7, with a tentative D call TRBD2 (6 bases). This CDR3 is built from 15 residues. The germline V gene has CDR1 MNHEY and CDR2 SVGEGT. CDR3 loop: CASTPSGGGSYEQHF. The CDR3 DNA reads TGTGCCAGCACCCCCTCTGGAGGAGGGTCCTACGAGCAGCATTTC.

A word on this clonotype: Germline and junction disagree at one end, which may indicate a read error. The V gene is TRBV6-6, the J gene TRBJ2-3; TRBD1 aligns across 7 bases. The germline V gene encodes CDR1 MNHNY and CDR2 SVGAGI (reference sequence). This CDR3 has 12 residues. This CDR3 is CATSLGQETQYF. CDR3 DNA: TGTGCCACCAGTCTAGGACAGGAGACGCAGTATTTT.

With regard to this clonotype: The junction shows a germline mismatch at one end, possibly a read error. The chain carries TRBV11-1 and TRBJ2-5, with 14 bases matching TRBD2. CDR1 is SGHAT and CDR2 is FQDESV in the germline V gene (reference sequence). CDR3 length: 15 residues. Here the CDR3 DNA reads TGTGCCAGCACTCTCATGGGACTAGCGGGAGAGATCCAGTACTTC. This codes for CASTLMGLAGEIQYF. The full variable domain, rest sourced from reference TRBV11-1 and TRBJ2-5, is EAEVAQSPRYKITEKSQAVAFWCDPISGHATLYWYRQILGQGPELLVQFQDESVVDDSQLPKDRFSAERLKGVDSTLKIQPAELGDSAMYLCASTLMGLAGEIQYFGPGTRLLVL.

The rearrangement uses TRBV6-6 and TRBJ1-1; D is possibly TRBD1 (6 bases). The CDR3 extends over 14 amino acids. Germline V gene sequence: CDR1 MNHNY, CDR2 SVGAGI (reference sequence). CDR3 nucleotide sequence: TGTACCATCACTCTACAGGGCCCTAACACTGAAGCTTTCTTT. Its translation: CTITLQGPNTEAFF.

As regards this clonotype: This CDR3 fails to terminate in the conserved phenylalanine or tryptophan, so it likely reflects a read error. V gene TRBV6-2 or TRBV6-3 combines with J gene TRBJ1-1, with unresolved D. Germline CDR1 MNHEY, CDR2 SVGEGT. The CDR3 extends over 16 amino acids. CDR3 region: CVSTIIWTRVVTEAFY. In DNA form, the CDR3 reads TGTGTCAGCACTATAATCTGGACGAGGGTAGTCACTGAAGCTTTCTAT.

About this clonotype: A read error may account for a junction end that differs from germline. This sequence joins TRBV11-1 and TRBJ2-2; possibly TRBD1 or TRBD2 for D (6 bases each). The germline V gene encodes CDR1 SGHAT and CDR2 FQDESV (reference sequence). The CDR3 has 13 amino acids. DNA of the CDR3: TGTGCCAATAGCTTTTGGGACACCGGGGGGCTGTTTTTT. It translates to CANSFWDTGGLFF.

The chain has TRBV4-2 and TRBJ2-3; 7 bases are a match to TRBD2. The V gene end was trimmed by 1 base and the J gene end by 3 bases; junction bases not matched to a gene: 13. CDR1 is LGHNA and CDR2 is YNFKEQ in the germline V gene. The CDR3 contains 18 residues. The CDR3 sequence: CASSQVEGDSGWTDTQYF. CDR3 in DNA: TGTGCCAGCAGCCAAGTTGAGGGTGATAGCGGGTGGACAGATACGCAGTATTTT.

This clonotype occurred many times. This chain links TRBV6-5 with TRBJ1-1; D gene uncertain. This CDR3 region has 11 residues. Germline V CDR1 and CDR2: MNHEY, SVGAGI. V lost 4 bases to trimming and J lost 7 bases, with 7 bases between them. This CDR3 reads CASSSGVEAFF. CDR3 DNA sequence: TGTGCCAGCAGTTCCGGCGTTGAAGCTTTCTTT.

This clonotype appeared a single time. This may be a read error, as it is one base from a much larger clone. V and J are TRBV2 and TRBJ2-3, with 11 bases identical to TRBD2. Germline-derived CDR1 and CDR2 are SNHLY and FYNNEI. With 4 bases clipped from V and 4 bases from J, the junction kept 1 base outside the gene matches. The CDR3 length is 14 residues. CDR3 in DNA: TGTGCCAGCAGTGTACTAGCGGGAGCAGATACGCAGTATTTT. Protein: CASSVLAGADTQYF.

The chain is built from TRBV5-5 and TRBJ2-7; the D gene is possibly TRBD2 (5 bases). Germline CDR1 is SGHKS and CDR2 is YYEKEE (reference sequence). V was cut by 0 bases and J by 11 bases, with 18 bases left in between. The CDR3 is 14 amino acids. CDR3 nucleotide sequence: TGTGCCAGCAGCTTGGTTCCACGTGAGGGAGAAGAGTACTTC. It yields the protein CASSLVPREGEEYF.

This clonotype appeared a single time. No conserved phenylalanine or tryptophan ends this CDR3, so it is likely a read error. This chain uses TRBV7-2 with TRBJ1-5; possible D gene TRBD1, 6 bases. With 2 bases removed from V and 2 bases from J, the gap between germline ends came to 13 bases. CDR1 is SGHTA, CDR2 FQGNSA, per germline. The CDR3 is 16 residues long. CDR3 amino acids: CASSLTDRNGNQPQHY. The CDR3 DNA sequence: TGTGCCAGCAGCTTAACAGACAGGAACGGCAATCAGCCCCAGCATTAT.

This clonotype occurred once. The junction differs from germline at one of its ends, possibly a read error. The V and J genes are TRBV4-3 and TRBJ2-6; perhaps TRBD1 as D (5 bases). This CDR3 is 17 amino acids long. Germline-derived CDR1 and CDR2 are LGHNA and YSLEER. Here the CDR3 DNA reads TGCGCCAGCAGCCAAGATGGGTTCCGCTCTGGGGCTAACGTCATGACTTTC. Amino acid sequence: CASSQDGFRSGANVMTF.

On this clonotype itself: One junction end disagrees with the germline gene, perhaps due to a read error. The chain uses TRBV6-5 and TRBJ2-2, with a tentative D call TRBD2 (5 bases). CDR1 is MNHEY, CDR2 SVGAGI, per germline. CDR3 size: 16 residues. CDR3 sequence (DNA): TGTGCCAGCAGTTCTCCAGGCGTCTCCATCACCGGGGAACTGTTTTTT. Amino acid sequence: CASSSPGVSITGELFF.

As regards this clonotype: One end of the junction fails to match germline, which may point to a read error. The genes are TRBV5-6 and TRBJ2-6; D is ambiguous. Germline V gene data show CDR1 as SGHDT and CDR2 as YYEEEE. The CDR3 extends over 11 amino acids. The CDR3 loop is CASNSVGVPTF. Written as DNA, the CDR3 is TGTGCCAGCAACTCCGTGGGCGTCCCGACTTTC.

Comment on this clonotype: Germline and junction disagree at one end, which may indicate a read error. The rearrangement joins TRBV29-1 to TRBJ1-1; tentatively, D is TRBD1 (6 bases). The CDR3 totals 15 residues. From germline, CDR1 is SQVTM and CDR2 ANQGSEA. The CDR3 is CSDAGGWGMKTEAFF. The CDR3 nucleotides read TGCAGCGATGCCGGGGGCTGGGGCATGAAAACTGAAGCTTTCTTT.

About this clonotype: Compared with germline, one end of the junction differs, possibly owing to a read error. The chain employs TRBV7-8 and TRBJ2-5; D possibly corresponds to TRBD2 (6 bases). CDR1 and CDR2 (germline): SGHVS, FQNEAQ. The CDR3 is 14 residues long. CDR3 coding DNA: TGTGCTAGCAGCTTGGGTAGCGGCCAAGAGACCCACTACTTC. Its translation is CASSLGSGQETHYF. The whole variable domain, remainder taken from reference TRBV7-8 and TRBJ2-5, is GAGVSQSPRYKVAKRGQDVALRCDPISGHVSLFWYQQALGQGPEFLTYFQNEAQLDKSGLPSDRFFAERPEGSVSTLKIQRTQQEDSAVYLCASSLGSGQETHYFGPGTRLLVL.

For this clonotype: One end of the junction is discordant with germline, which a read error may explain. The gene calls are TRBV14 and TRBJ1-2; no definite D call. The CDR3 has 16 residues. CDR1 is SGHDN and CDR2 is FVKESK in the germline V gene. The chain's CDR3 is CVSSQVNPPWENVYTF. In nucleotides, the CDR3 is TGTGTCAGCAGCCAAGTTAACCCCCCGTGGGAAAATGTCTACACCTTC.

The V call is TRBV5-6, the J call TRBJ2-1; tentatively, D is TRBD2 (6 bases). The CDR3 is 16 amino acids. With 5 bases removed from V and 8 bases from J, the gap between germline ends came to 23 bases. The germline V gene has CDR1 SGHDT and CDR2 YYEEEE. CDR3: CASRLYLAGIGDEQFF. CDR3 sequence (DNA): TGTGCCAGCAGGTTGTATTTGGCGGGAATCGGCGATGAGCAGTTCTTC. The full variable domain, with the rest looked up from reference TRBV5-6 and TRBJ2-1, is DAGVTQSPTHLIKTRGQQVTLRCSPKSGHDTVSWYQQALGQGPQFIFQYYEEEERQRGNFPDRFSGHQFPNYSSELNVNALLLGDSALYLCASRLYLAGIGDEQFFGPGTRLTVL.

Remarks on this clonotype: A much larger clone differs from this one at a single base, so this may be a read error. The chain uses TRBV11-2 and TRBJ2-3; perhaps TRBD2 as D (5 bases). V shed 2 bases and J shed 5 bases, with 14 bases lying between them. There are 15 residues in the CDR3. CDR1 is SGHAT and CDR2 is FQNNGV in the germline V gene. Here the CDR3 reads CASSLPGGPIDTQYF. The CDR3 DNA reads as TGTGCCAGCAGCTTACCGGGCGGGCCCATAGATACGCAGTATTTT.

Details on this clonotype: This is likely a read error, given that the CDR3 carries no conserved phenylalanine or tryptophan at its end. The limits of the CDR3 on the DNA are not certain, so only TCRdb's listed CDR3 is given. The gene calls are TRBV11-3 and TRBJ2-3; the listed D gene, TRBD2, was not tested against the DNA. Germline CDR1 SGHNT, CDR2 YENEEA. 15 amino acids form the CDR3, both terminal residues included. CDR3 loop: CASSFSGRRTETRYL.

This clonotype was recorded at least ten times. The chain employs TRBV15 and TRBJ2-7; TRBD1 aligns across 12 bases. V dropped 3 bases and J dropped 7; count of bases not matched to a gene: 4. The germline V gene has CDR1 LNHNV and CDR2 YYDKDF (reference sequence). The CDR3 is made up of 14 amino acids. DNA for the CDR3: TGTGCCACCAGCAGGGGACAGGGGGCGCGGGAGCAGTACTTC. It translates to CATSRGQGAREQYF. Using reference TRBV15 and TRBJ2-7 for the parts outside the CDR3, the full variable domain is DAMVIQNPRYQVTQFGKPVTLSCSQTLNHNVMYWYQQKSSQAPKLLFHYYDKDFNNEADTPDNFQSRRPNTSFCFLDIRSPGLGDTAMYLCATSRGQGAREQYFGPGTRLTVT.

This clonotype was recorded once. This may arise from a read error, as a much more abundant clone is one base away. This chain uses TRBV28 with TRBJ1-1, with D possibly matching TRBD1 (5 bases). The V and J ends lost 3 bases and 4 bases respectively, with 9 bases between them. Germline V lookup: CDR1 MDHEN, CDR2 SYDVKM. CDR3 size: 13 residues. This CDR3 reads CASSFVRVTEAFF. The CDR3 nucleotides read TGTGCCAGCAGTTTCGTCAGGGTCACTGAAGCTTTCTTT. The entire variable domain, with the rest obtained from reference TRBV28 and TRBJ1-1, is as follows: DVKVTQSSRYLVKRTGEKVFLECVQDMDHENMFWYRQDPGLGLRLIYFSYDVKMKEKGDIPEGYSVSREKKERFSLILESASTNQTSMYLCASSFVRVTEAFFGQGTRLTVV.

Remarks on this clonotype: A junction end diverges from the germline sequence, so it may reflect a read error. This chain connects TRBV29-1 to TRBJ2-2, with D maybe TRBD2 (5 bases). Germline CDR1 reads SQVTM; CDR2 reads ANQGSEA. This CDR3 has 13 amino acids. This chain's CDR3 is CSVAQKPTGELLF. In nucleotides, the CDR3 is TGCAGCGTTGCACAAAAACCGACCGGGGAGTTGTTGTTT.

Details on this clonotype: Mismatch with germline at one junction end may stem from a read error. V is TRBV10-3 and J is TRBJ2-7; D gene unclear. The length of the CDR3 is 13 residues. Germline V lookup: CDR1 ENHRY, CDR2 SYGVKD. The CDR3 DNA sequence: TGTGCCTCACAGTCGGGCTTGTTGGACGAGCAGTATTTC. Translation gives CASQSGLLDEQYF.

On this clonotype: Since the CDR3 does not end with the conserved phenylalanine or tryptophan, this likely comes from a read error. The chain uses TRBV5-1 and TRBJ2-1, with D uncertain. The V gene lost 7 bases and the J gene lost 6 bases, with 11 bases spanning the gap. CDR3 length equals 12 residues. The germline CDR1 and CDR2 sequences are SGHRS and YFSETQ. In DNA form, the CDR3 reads TGCGCCAGCGGTTTGGCAAGCAATGAGCAGTTCGTC. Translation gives CASGLASNEQFV.